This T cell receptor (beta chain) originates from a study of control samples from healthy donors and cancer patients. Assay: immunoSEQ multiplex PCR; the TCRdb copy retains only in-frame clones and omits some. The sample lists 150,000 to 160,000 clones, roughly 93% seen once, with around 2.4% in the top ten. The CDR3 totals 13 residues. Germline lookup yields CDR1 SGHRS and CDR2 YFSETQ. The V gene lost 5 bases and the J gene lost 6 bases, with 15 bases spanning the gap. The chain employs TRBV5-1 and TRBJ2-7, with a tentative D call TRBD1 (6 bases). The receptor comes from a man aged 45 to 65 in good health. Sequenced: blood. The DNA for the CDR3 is TGCGCCAGCAGTCCGGACAGAAGTCGCGAGCAGTACTTC. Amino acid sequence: CASSPDRSREQYF.